This TCR beta chain was retrieved from a study of T cell responses to AZD1222 COVID-19 vaccine. Study-wide points: Two doses of AZD1222 preceded a rise in Spike-specific TCR breadth and depth. Sampling captured repertoires only after the peak T cell response. It was only a handful of AZD1222 recipients who were seropositive at baseline.

This clone was seen just once. Its antigen is as yet unknown. Assay used: immunoSEQ multiplex PCR; TCRdb lists only in-frame clones, some missing. There are some 99,000 clones in the sample; approximately 86% occur only once, and roughly 13% lies in the top ten. Source: peripheral blood, taken on day 0 of MenACWY control vaccination. This TCR was sampled from an adult in good health.

CDR3 sequence: CASRPTLRDTEAFF. Here the CDR3 DNA reads TGTGCCAGCAGACCTACACTTCGGGACACTGAAGCTTTCTTT. The V call is TRBV6-5, the J call TRBJ1-1; no clear D. Between the trimmed V and J ends, which lost 6 bases and 3 bases, there was a span of 14 bases. Germline V gene data show CDR1 as MNHEY and CDR2 as SVGAGI. CDR3 length: 14 residues.